A single T cell receptor beta chain is shown here with its context. Its antigen is not known. The entry originates in a study of T cells in localized non-small cell lung cancer. Points from the study as a whole: Uninvolved nearby lung showed the greatest T cell clonality, exceeding that found in tumor.

Sequencing used immunoSEQ multiplex PCR; TCRdb keeps in-frame clones, though not all of them. Among 24,000 or so clones listed, 90% were seen once. V was pared by 1 base and J by 7 bases, with 8 bases between. CDR3 length equals 13 residues. Germline V gene data show CDR1 as MDHEN and CDR2 as SYDVKM. The sample here was peripheral blood, taken before any cancer treatment. This TCR was recovered from a woman aged 35-75 years with stage I lung adenocarcinoma. The chain recombines TRBV28 with TRBJ1-5, with D hard to call. The CDR3 is CASSLSPGQPQHF. The CDR3 DNA is TGTGCCAGCAGTTTATCCCCGGGACAGCCCCAGCATTTT.